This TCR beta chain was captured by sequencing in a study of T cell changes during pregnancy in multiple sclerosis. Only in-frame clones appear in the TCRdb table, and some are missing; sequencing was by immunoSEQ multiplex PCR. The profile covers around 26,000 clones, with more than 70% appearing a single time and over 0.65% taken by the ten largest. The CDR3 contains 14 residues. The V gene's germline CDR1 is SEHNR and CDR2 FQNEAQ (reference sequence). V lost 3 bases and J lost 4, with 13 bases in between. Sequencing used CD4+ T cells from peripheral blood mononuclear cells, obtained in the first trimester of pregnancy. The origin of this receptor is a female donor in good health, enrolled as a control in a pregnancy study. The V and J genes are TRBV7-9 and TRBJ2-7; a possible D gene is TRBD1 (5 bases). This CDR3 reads CASSFLQGGYEQYF. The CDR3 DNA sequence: TGTGCCAGCAGCTTCTTGCAGGGCGGATACGAGCAGTACTTC.